This T cell receptor beta chain was observed in a study of patients and donors after allogeneic stem cell transplantation. V was cut by 0 bases and J by 5 bases, with 12 bases left in between. CDR1 and CDR2 from the germline V gene are SGHTA and FQGNSA. The CDR3 is 15 amino acids. This clonotype was detected many times. TCRdb re-derived calls from the RT-PCR reads in MiXCR, one entry per CDR3 protein. This repertoire shows fewer than 30,000 distinct CDR3 sequences, over 7% found once; its top ten account for about 44%. The rearrangement joins TRBV7-2 to TRBJ2-3, with D tentatively TRBD2 (5 bases). The TCR was taken from a human donor who was either an allogeneic HSCT recipient or a stem cell or donor lymphocyte infusion donor (not recorded which). It is not recorded whose cells these are; they may come from a transplant donor. Sequenced input: blood, either unsorted or a sorted T cell fraction (not recorded which). The CDR3 spells CASSLAQLAIDTQYF. The CDR3 nucleotides read TGTGCCAGCAGCTTAGCCCAGCTAGCAATAGATACGCAGTATTTT.